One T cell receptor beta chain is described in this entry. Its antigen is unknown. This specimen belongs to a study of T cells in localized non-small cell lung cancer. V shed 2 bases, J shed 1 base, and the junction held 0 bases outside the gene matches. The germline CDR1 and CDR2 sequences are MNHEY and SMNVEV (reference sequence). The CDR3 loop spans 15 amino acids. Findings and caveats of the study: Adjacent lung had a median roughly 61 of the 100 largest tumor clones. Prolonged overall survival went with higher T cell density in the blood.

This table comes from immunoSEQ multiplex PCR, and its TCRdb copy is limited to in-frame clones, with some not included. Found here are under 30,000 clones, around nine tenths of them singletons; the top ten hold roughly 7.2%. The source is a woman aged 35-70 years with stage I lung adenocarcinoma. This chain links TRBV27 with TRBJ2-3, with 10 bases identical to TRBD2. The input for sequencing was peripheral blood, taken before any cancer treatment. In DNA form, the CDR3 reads TGTGCCAGCAGTTTAGGGACTAGCGGCACAGATACGCAGTATTTT. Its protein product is CASSLGTSGTDTQYF.